The clone carrying this TCR beta chain was counted ten times or more. Its target is unknown. TCRdb reprocessed the reads via MiXCR and lists one record per CDR3 protein. The data hold over 200,000 distinct CDR3 sequences, with approximately 15% observed a single time. CDR3 size: 15 residues. V lost 5 bases and J 4 bases, leaving 17 bases between the germline ends. From germline, CDR1 is SGHTA and CDR2 FQGNSA. This entry is derived from a study of T cell repertoires in cytomegalovirus infection. Study-wide findings and caveats: Within the response measured ex vivo, HLA-C-restricted CMV-specific TCR beta clonotypes were dominant.

This sequence originates from a human donor in good health (CMV status not recorded). Some clones in this sample may be carry-over from other donors' samples. The material sequenced was PBMCs. The chain uses TRBV7-2 and TRBJ1-1; a possible D gene is TRBD1 (5 bases). In DNA form, the CDR3 reads TGTGCCAGCAGCACCAGGGAGCTTGGGGGCACTGAAGCTTTCTTT. Protein product: CASSTRELGGTEAFF.